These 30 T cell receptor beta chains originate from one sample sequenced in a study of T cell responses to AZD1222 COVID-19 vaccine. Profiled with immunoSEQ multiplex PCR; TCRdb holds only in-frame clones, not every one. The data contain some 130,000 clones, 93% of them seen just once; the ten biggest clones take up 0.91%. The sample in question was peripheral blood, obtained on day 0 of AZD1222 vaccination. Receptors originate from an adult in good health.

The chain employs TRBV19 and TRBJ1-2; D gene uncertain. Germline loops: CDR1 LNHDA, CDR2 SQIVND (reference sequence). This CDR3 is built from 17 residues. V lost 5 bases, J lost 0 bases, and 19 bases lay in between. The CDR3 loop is CASSPVPIQPPNYGYTF. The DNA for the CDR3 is TGTGCCAGTAGTCCGGTACCGATCCAGCCTCCTAACTATGGCTACACCTTC.

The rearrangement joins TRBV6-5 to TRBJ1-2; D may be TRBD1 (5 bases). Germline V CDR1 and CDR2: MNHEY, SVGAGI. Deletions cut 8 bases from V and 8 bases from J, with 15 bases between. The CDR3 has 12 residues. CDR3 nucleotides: TGTGCCAGCGGGGCGCGATGGTCGGGCTACACCTTC. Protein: CASGARWSGYTF.

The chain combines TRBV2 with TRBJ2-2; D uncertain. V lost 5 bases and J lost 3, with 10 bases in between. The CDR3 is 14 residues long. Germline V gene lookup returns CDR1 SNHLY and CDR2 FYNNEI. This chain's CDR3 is CASSPPPYTGELFF. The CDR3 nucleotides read TGTGCCAGCAGTCCACCCCCCTACACCGGGGAGCTGTTTTTT.

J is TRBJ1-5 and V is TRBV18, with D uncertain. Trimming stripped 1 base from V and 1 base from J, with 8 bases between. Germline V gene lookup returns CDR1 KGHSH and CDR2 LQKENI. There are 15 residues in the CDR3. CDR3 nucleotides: TGTGCCAGCTCACCACGAGGGCTGAGCAATCAGCCCCAGCATTTT. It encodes CASSPRGLSNQPQHF.

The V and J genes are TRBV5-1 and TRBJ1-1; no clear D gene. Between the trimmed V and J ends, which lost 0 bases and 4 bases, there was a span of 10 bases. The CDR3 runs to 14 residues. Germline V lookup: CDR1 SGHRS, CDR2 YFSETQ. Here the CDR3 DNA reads TGCGCCAGCAGCTTGGGACCCGGCCTCACTGAAGCTTTCTTT. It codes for CASSLGPGLTEAFF. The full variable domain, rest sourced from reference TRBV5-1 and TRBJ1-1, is KAGVTQTPRYLIKTRGQQVTLSCSPISGHRSVSWYQQTPGQGLQFLFEYFSETQRNKGNFPGRFSGRQFSNSRSEMNVSTLELGDSALYLCASSLGPGLTEAFFGQGTRLTVV.

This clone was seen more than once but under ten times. This CDR3 is CASRVTGLIDTQYF. Written as DNA, the CDR3 is TGTGCCAGTAGAGTGACAGGGTTGATCGATACGCAGTATTTT. V usage is TRBV19 and J usage is TRBJ2-3; 7 bases agree with TRBD1. Germline CDR1 reads LNHDA; CDR2 reads SQIVND (reference sequence). The length of the CDR3 is 14 residues. Trimming removed 6 bases from V and 6 bases from J; junction bases left unmatched: 9.

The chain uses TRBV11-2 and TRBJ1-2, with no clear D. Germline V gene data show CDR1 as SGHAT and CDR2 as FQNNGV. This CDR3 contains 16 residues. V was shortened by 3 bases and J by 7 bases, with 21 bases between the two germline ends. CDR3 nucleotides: TGTGCCAGCAGCTTCCGCGGCCCCTGGGGAGAAGGTGGCTACACCTTC. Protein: CASSFRGPWGEGGYTF. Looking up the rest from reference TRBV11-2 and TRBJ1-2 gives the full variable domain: EAGVAQSPRYKIIEKRQSVAFWCNPISGHATLYWYQQILGQGPKLLIQFQNNGVVDDSQLPKDRFSAERLKGVDSTLKIQPAKLEDSAVYLCASSFRGPWGEGGYTFGSGTRLTVV.

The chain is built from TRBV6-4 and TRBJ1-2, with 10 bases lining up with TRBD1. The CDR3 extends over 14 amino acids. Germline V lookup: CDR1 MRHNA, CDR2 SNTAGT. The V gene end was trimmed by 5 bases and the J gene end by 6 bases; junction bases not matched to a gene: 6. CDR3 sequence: CASSPGQGRNGYTF. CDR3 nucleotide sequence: TGTGCCAGCAGTCCGGGACAGGGGAGGAATGGCTACACCTTC.

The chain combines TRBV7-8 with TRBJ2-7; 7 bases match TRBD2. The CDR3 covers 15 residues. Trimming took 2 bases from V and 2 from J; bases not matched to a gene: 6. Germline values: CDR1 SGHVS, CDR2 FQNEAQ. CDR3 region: CASSLSAGRTYEQYF. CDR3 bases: TGTGCCAGCAGCTTAAGCGCCGGGAGGACCTACGAGCAGTACTTC.

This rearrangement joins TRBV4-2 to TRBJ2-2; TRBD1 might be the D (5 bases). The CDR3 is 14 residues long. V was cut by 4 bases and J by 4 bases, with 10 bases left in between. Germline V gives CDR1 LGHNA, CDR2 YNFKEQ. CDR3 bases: TGTGCCAGCAGCCGGGGCCCTTCCACCGGGGAGCTGTTTTTT. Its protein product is CASSRGPSTGELFF.

The CDR3 nucleotides are TGCACCAGCAGCCAAACCCATAACGGCATTGGTGACAGGGGAATTTTTGGCTACACCTTC. Translating it yields CTSSQTHNGIGDRGIFGYTF. J is TRBJ1-2 and V is TRBV1; the table's D gene call, TRBD1, was not cross checked with the DNA. TRBV1 is designated a pseudogene. The CDR3 spans 20 residues.

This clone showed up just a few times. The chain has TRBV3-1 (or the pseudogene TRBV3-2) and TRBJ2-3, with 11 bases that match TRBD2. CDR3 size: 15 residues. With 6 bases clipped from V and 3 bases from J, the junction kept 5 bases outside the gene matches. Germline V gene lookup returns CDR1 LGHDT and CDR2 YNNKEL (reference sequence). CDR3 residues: CASREGTSGTDTQYF. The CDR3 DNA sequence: TGTGCCAGCAGGGAGGGGACTAGCGGAACAGATACGCAGTATTTT.

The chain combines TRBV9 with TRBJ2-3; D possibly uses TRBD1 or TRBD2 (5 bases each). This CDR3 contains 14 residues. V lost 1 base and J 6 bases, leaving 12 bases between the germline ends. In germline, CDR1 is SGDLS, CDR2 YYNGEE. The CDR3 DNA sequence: TGTGCCAGCAGCGTAACCGGGGCCCCGGATACGCAGTATTTT. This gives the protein CASSVTGAPDTQYF.

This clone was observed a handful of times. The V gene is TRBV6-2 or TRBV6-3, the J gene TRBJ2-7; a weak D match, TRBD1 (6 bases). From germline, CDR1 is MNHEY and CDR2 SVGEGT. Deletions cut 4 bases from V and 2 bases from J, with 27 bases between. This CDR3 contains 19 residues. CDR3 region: CASSLHTSDSALYPYEQYF. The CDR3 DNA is TGTGCCAGCAGTTTACACACATCGGACAGCGCCCTATACCCCTACGAGCAGTACTTC.

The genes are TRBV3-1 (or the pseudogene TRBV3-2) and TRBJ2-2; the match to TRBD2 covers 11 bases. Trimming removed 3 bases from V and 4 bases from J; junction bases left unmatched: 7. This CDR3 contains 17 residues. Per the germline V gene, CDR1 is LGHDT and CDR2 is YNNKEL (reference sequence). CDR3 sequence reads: CASSQLLAGDLTGELFF. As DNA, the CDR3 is TGTGCCAGCAGCCAGTTACTAGCGGGGGACCTCACCGGGGAGCTGTTTTTT.

The DNA for the CDR3 is TGCGCCAGCAGCCAGTGGGGGAACACTGAAGCTTTCTTT. Encoded protein: CASSQWGNTEAFF. The chain has TRBV4-1 and TRBJ1-1; no reliable D call. The V gene's germline CDR1 is MGHRA and CDR2 YSYEKL. The CDR3 extends over 13 amino acids. V was shortened by 3 bases and J by 1 base, with 6 bases between the two germline ends.

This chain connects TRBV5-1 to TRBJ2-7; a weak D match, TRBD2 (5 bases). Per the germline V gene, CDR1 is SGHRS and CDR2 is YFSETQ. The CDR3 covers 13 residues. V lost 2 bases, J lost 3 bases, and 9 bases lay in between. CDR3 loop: CASSFRSGYEQYF. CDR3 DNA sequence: TGCGCCAGCAGCTTTAGGAGCGGCTACGAGCAGTACTTC.

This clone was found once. CDR3 coding DNA: TGTGCCAGCAGTCGGGTGGCCGGGGAGCTGTTTTTT. It translates to CASSRVAGELFF. The chain carries TRBV9 and TRBJ2-2; no clear D. The CDR3 covers 12 residues. Trimming left V 5 bases short and J 6 bases short, with 8 bases between. Germline CDR1 and CDR2: SGDLS and YYNGEE.

CDR3 in amino acids: CASSLNMPNEQFF. CDR3 nucleotide sequence: TGTGCCAGCAGCTTAAATATGCCGAATGAGCAGTTCTTC. This chain uses TRBV7-3 with TRBJ2-1, with unresolved D. The V and J ends lost 1 base and 7 bases respectively, with 8 bases between them. The germline V gene encodes CDR1 SGHTA and CDR2 FQGTGA. The CDR3 has 13 residues.

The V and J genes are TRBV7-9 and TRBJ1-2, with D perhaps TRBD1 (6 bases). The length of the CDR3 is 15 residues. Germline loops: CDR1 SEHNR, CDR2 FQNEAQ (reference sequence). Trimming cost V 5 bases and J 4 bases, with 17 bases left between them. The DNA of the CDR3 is TGTGCCAGCAGCGTTGCGGCGGGGGCCATCTATGGCTACACCTTC. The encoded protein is CASSVAAGAIYGYTF.

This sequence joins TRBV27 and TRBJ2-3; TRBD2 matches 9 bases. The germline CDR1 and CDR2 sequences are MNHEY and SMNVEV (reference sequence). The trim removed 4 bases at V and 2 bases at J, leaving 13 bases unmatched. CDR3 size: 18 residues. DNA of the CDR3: TGTGCCAGCAGTTCGACAGGGTATAGCGGGGGCTACACAGATACGCAGTATTTT. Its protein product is CASSSTGYSGGYTDTQYF.

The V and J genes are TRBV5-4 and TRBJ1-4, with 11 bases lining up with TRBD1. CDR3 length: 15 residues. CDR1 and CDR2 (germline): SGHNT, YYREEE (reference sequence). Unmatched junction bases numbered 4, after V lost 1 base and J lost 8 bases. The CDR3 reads CASSLLDRGQEKLFF. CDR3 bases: TGTGCCAGCAGCTTGTTGGACAGGGGGCAGGAAAAACTGTTTTTT.

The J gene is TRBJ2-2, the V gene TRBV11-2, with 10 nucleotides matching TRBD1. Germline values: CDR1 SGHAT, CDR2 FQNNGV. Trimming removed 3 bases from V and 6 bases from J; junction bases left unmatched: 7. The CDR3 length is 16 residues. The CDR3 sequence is CASSFGTGVRSGELFF. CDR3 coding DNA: TGTGCCAGCAGCTTCGGGACAGGGGTACGCTCCGGGGAGCTGTTTTTT.

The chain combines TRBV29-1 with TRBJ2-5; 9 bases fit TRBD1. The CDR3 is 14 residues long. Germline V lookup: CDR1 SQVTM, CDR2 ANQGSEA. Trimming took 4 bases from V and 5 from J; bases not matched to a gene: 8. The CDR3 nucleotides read TGCAGCGTTGCGGGGACAGGGAGGGTGGAGACCCAGTACTTC. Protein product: CSVAGTGRVETQYF.

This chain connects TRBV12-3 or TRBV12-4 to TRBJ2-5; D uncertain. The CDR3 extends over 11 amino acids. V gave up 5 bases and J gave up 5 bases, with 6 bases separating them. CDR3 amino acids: CASSREETQYF. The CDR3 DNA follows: TGTGCCAGCAGTCGCGAGGAGACCCAGTACTTC.

CDR3 in DNA: TGCGCCAGCAGCTTACACAGGGGTGGCGATTCACCCCTCCACTTT. This codes for CASSLHRGGDSPLHF. This sequence joins TRBV5-1 and TRBJ1-6, with 7 positions matching TRBD1. J lost 8 bases, V lost 2 bases, and 7 bases had no gene match. Germline V gene data show CDR1 as SGHRS and CDR2 as YFSETQ. There are 15 residues in the CDR3.

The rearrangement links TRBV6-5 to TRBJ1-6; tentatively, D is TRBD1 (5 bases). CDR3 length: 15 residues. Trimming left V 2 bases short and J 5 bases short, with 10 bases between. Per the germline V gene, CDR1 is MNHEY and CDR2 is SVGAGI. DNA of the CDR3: TGTGCCAGCAGTTACGGGGGAACCCATAATTCACCCCTCCACTTT. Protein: CASSYGGTHNSPLHF.

This CDR3 is CASSQVLGNTEAFF. The CDR3, as DNA: TGTGCCAGCAGCCAAGTTCTGGGGAACACTGAAGCTTTCTTT. This chain links TRBV3-1 (or the pseudogene TRBV3-2) with TRBJ1-1; D is uncertain. Germline lookup yields CDR1 LGHDT and CDR2 YNNKEL (reference sequence). The CDR3 length is 14 residues. The ends were cut back, 1 base at V and 1 base at J, with 7 bases in the middle.

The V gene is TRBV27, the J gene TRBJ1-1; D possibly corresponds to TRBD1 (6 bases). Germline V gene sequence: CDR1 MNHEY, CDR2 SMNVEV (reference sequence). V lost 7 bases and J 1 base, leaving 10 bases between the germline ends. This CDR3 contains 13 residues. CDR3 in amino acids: CASTPDRNTEAFF. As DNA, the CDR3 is TGTGCCAGCACCCCGGACAGGAACACTGAAGCTTTCTTT.

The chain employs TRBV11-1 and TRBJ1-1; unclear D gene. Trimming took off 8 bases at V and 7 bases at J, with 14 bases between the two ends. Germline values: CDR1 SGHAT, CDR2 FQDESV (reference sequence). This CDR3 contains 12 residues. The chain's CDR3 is CASGSLNFEAFF. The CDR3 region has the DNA TGTGCCAGCGGGAGCCTAAATTTTGAAGCTTTCTTT.